Below, one TCR beta chain is given with its context. There is no known antigen for this receptor. Base qualities are not provided; no much larger clone lies one nucleotide away. This sample was taken from a study of blood T cell repertoires in COVID-19 (dated by TCRdb to the early 2020s). In terms of the full investigation: Samples from collaborators originated in the United States, Italy and Spain and spanned both the acute and convalescent phases of COVID-19. The prospective study material was composed of cDNA or gDNA derived from T cells, B-cell-depleted T cells, or PBMCs. Deeply sampled blood TCRbeta repertoires from subjects exposed to, actively infected with, or recovered from COVID-19 were included in the dataset. The repertoires were released in a freely available public database meant as a resource for research on the immune response to SARS-CoV-2. Samples came from the ongoing ImmuneRACE study (first 160 participants) plus 1,254 subjects from 6 global collaborators. The sample metadata nearly always contained a de-identified subject ID, COVID-19 status, age in years and sex. Where available, HLA class I and class II types were obtained from metadata supplied by the sample provider rather than from assay-based typing. Overall study results and their limits: The amount of clinical and demographic metadata varied by source and participant and was provided uncurated.

V is trimmed back by 10 bases and J by 6 bases, and the junction contains 10 bases that no gene match accounts for. From its cysteine to its phenylalanine, the CDR3 spans 14 amino acids. The kept DNA is CDR3 alone, 42 bases in frame from the first base. Reading the germline V gene gives CDR1 MNHEY and CDR2 SVGAGI. TCRbeta CDR3 regions were amplified from genomic DNA using the immunoSEQ Assay, a bias-controlled multiplex PCR. The original pipeline was this. The number of nucleated cells in each sample was estimated from the amplification of reference gene primers within the assay. To quantify the absolute abundance of each unique TCRbeta CDR3 rearrangement, sequence reads were collapsed and filtered. Productive Simpson clonality was computed per sample as the square root of Simpson's diversity index over productive rearrangements. TCRdb carries this immuneACCESS record with in-frame sequences only. Its versions omit some clonotypes, under half of them owing to an unresolved V gene in the studies checked, with the rest unexplained. The DNA gave D and trimming, while V, J and clone size come from that table. Counted in this sample were approximately 150,000 clones; under 90% of them appeared once. Together, the top ten hold about 1.9% of the sample.

Collaborating institutions collected whole blood in K2EDTA tubes following their own protocols. Collaborator samples were shipped for TCRbeta analysis as frozen whole blood, isolated PBMCs, or DNA extracted from either sample type. The sequence was collected from a woman older than 75 with acute or convalescent COVID-19. The chain was built from TRBV6-5 and TRBJ2-2; 8 central nucleotides agree with TRBD1. Sequencing input: peripheral blood. The sequence in DNA is TGTGCCACGCAGGGGGCAGGGTGGGCCGGGGAGCTGTTTTTT. Its translation is CATQGAGWAGELFF.